This T cell receptor (beta chain) was observed in a study of T cell responses to AZD1222 COVID-19 vaccine. The V gene end was trimmed by 3 bases and the J gene end by 2 bases; junction bases not matched to a gene: 3. Germline lookup yields CDR1 SGDLS and CDR2 YYNGEE. This CDR3 comprises 14 residues. Study outcomes and limitations: Donors skewed white British and female; clonal diversity was possibly underestimated.

For this clone: Its antigen is as yet unknown.

Profiling relied on immunoSEQ multiplex PCR, and the TCRdb table lists in-frame clones only, not all of them. Altogether roughly 20,000 clones are present, 82% being singletons, with the ten largest covering approximately 46%. The clonotype originates from an adult in good health. V usage is TRBV9 and J usage is TRBJ2-3; 7 positions agree with TRBD2. Sequences were derived from peripheral blood, sampled on day 0 of AZD1222 vaccination. CDR3 protein: CASSEGGATDTQYF. For the CDR3, the DNA is TGTGCCAGCAGCGAGGGAGGGGCCACAGATACGCAGTATTTT.